The 29 T cell receptor beta chains in this list originate from one sample, sequenced in a study of blood T cell repertoires in COVID-19. Some clones are missing from TCRdb's copy, which holds only in-frame ones; the method was immunoSEQ multiplex PCR. The table records some 50,000 clones, about 88% of them present only once. Sequencing used peripheral blood. Every receptor here comes from a man aged 35 to 55 with active COVID-19.

The V gene is TRBV4-1, the J gene TRBJ2-2; 7 nucleotides agree with TRBD2. The CDR3 is made up of 18 amino acids. Germline CDR1 is MGHRA and CDR2 is YSYEKL. The V gene end was trimmed by 1 base and the J gene end by 0 bases; junction bases not matched to a gene: 8. The DNA of the CDR3 is TGCGCCAGCAGCCAAGTTGCTCTAGCGGCTCCGAACACCGGGGAGCTGTTTTTT. Translated, it gives CASSQVALAAPNTGELFF.

The V gene is TRBV5-1, the J gene TRBJ2-1; 7 nucleotides agree with TRBD2. With 4 bases clipped from V and 3 bases from J, the junction kept 13 bases outside the gene matches. Germline CDR1 reads SGHRS; CDR2 reads YFSETQ. This CDR3 spans 17 amino acids. The CDR3 sequence: CASSPRREGWFYNEQFF. The DNA for the CDR3 is TGCGCCAGCAGCCCCCGGAGGGAGGGGTGGTTCTACAATGAGCAGTTCTTC.

V gene TRBV11-2 combines with J gene TRBJ1-1; D is ambiguous. CDR1 and CDR2 (germline): SGHAT, FQNNGV. This CDR3 is built from 13 residues. Trimming cost V 1 base and J 0 bases, with 3 bases left between them. The DNA of the CDR3 is TGTGCCAGCAGCTTAGGGCTGAACACTGAAGCTTTCTTT. This translates into CASSLGLNTEAFF.

The chain carries TRBV6-2 or TRBV6-3 and TRBJ2-7; 12 bases are a match to TRBD2. From germline, CDR1 is MNHEY and CDR2 SVGEGT. The CDR3 covers 19 residues. The V segment lost 2 bases and the J segment 6 bases; nucleotides outside the gene matches: 17. This CDR3 reads CASSYLDTTTSGRNGEQYF. DNA of the CDR3: TGTGCCAGCAGTTACCTAGATACCACGACTAGCGGGAGAAACGGCGAGCAGTACTTC.

The chain joins TRBV11-2 to TRBJ1-1; 7 nucleotides match TRBD1. The V gene end was trimmed by 4 bases and the J gene end by 5 bases; junction bases not matched to a gene: 1. Looked up from germline, CDR1 is SGHAT and CDR2 is FQNNGV. This CDR3 spans 12 amino acids. The CDR3, as DNA: TGTGCCAGCAGCTCCAGGGGGACTGAAGCTTTCTTT. It encodes CASSSRGTEAFF.

This clone has just one count. A read error may produce the germline difference seen at one junction end. The chain has TRBV9 and TRBJ2-1; D is ambiguous. CDR1 and CDR2 from the germline V gene are SGDLS and YYNGEE. The CDR3 contains 16 residues. CDR3 in amino acids: CASSPVRTTSYNEQFF. The DNA of the CDR3 is TGTGCCAGCAGCCCGGTCCGTACGACATCCTACAACGAGCAGTTCTTC.

As DNA, the CDR3 is TGTGCCAGCAGCCGGACGGGGGGGGAGGGCTACGAGCAGTACTTC. This gives the protein CASSRTGGEGYEQYF. V gene TRBV5-4 combines with J gene TRBJ2-7; 8 bases align to TRBD2. The CDR3 extends over 15 amino acids. CDR1 SGHNT and CDR2 YYREEE come from the germline V gene (reference sequence). V gave up 4 bases and J gave up 3 bases; unmatched junction bases: 9.

The J gene is TRBJ2-5, the V gene TRBV9; 9 bases fit TRBD1. CDR1 and CDR2 (germline): SGDLS, YYNGEE. The CDR3 totals 14 residues. V dropped 4 bases and J dropped 3; count of bases not matched to a gene: 4. The CDR3: CASSMGQGEETQYF. CDR3 DNA: TGTGCCAGCAGCATGGGACAGGGCGAAGAGACCCAGTACTTC.

Written as DNA, the CDR3 is TGTGCCAGCAGCCTGCATAGCGGGAGTGACGAGCAGTACTTC. Residues: CASSLHSGSDEQYF. V gene TRBV5-4 combines with J gene TRBJ2-7; TRBD2 aligns across 9 bases. With V trimmed by 4 bases and J by 5 bases, 7 bases remained unmatched. The CDR3 length is 14 residues. Germline CDR1 SGHNT, CDR2 YYREEE (reference sequence).

This chain joins TRBV28 and TRBJ2-3, with 10 bases aligning to TRBD2. Germline lookup yields CDR1 MDHEN and CDR2 SYDVKM. J was trimmed by 0 bases and V by 6 bases; bases with no gene match: 3. The CDR3 extends over 15 amino acids. The CDR3: CASSPTSGSTDTQYF. CDR3 in DNA: TGTGCCAGCAGCCCGACTAGCGGGAGCACAGATACGCAGTATTTT.

This chain links TRBV7-8 with TRBJ2-7, with TRBD2 matching 8 bases. Germline V gives CDR1 SGHVS, CDR2 FQNEAQ. This CDR3 spans 14 amino acids. V lost 1 base to trimming and J lost 5 bases; unmatched junction nucleotides: 4. The CDR3 loop is CASSLDRGGHEQYF. Here the CDR3 DNA reads TGTGCCAGCAGCTTAGATCGGGGGGGTCACGAGCAGTACTTC.

This chain connects TRBV28 to TRBJ2-2; D possibly corresponds to TRBD1 (6 bases). Germline-derived CDR1 and CDR2 are MDHEN and SYDVKM. V lost 2 bases and J lost 6, with 13 bases in between. The CDR3 is made up of 15 amino acids. CDR3 nucleotide sequence: TGTGCCAGCAGTTTAATCAGGGGAATGGCCGGGGAGCTGTTTTTT. Protein: CASSLIRGMAGELFF.

The chain joins TRBV3-1 (or the pseudogene TRBV3-2) to TRBJ2-5; 8 nucleotides align to TRBD2. Germline CDR1 reads LGHDT; CDR2 reads YNNKEL (reference sequence). The CDR3 loop spans 17 amino acids. With 3 bases clipped from V and 0 bases from J, the junction kept 9 bases outside the gene matches. DNA of the CDR3: TGTGCCAGCAGCCAGGAAACCGGGACTAGGGACCAAGAGACCCAGTACTTC. It is translated as CASSQETGTRDQETQYF.

The chain links TRBV5-1 to TRBJ2-3; 7 positions match TRBD1. J lost 2 bases, V lost 4 bases, and 10 bases had no gene match. CDR3 length: 16 amino acids. Per the germline V gene, CDR1 is SGHRS and CDR2 is YFSETQ. The CDR3 loop reads CASSARRDSPTDTQYF. The DNA of the CDR3 is TGCGCCAGCAGCGCTCGCCGGGACAGCCCCACAGATACGCAGTATTTT.

The chain combines TRBV5-4 with TRBJ2-7, with 9 nucleotides matching TRBD2. This CDR3 has 14 residues. Trimming took 0 bases from V and 7 from J; bases not matched to a gene: 5. Germline loops: CDR1 SGHNT, CDR2 YYREEE (reference sequence). The CDR3 DNA is TGTGCCAGCAGCTTGGTAGCGGGAGTCGGGGAGCAGTACTTC. Translated, it gives CASSLVAGVGEQYF.

The chain links TRBV5-4 to TRBJ2-7; 9 bases are a match to TRBD1. V lost 3 bases and J lost 6; bases outside the gene matches: 4. This CDR3 is built from 13 residues. The V gene's germline CDR1 is SGHNT and CDR2 YYREEE (reference sequence). This chain's CDR3 is CASSSGTGTEQYF. The DNA for the CDR3 is TGTGCCAGCAGCTCCGGGACAGGGACCGAGCAGTACTTC.

This chain's CDR3 is CTSSQDVREGNSPLHF. The CDR3, as DNA: TGCACCAGCAGCCAAGATGTCAGGGAAGGAAATTCACCCCTCCACTTT. The J gene is TRBJ1-6, the V gene TRBV1; the D call in the table, TRBD1, was not verified against the DNA. TRBV1 constitutes a pseudogene. This CDR3 is 16 amino acids long.

This chain links TRBV24-1 with TRBJ2-3; 10 nucleotides agree with TRBD1. CDR3 size: 14 residues. V lost 9 bases to trimming and J lost 3 bases; unmatched junction nucleotides: 5. Germline V gene lookup returns CDR1 KGHDR and CDR2 SFDVKD. This CDR3 is CATSTGQGTDTQYF. The CDR3 bases are TGTGCCACCTCCACGGGACAGGGGACAGATACGCAGTATTTT.

This chain joins TRBV28 and TRBJ1-2; 8 bases map to TRBD1. This CDR3 has 14 amino acids. The germline gives CDR1 MDHEN, CDR2 SYDVKM. V lost 7 bases and J lost 7; bases outside the gene matches: 11. CDR3 sequence: CASTPGQAVRGYTF. CDR3 sequence (DNA): TGTGCCAGCACCCCGGGACAGGCCGTTCGTGGCTACACCTTC.

The chain combines TRBV27 with TRBJ2-4; a weak D match, TRBD2 (5 bases). With 6 bases removed from V and 2 bases from J, the gap between germline ends came to 14 bases. This CDR3 has 15 residues. CDR1 is MNHEY and CDR2 is SMNVEV in the germline V gene (reference sequence). This chain's CDR3 is CASSPGLAPKNIQYF. The CDR3 nucleotides are TGTGCCAGCAGCCCAGGTTTAGCGCCCAAAAACATTCAGTACTTC.

Only one count was recorded for this clone. The chain employs TRBV5-1 and TRBJ1-4; D unclear. The CDR3 contains 12 residues. Germline-derived CDR1 and CDR2 are SGHRS and YFSETQ. Trimming pared 5 bases from V and 5 bases from J, leaving 7 bases between. CDR3 bases: TGCGCCAGCAGGGCGGGGAATGAAAAACTGTTTTTT. It codes for CASRAGNEKLFF.

The chain couples TRBV10-1 to TRBJ2-7; possible D gene TRBD1, 5 bases. CDR3 length: 12 residues. The germline gives CDR1 WNHNN, CDR2 SYGVQD (reference sequence). V lost 7 bases to trimming and J lost 6 bases, with 13 bases between them. The CDR3, as DNA: TGCGCCAGCAAAGGGGATACCGGCGAGCAGTACTTC. Residues: CASKGDTGEQYF.

Comment on this clone: The junction differs from germline at one of its ends, possibly a read error. V usage is TRBV5-1 and J usage is TRBJ2-1; 7 bases align to TRBD2. There are 14 residues in the CDR3. Per the germline V gene, CDR1 is SGHRS and CDR2 is YFSETQ. The CDR3 region is CASSLALAPNERFF. CDR3 coding DNA: TGCGCCAGCAGCTTGGCACTAGCGCCCAATGAGCGGTTCTTC.

This clone has only one observation. The gene calls are TRBV21-1 and TRBJ2-3; TRBD2 is taken as the D call from the table, unchecked against the DNA. TRBV21-1 is designated a pseudogene. The CDR3 has 16 amino acids. CDR3 sequence: CASSKEEGENTDTQYF. CDR3 sequence (DNA): TGTGCCAGCAGCAAAGAAGAGGGCGAGAACACAGATACGCAGTATTTT.

V gene TRBV27 combines with J gene TRBJ1-1, with 7 positions matching TRBD1. This CDR3 spans 14 amino acids. The V segment lost 0 bases and the J segment 8 bases; nucleotides outside the gene matches: 6. The germline V gene has CDR1 MNHEY and CDR2 SMNVEV (reference sequence). The CDR3 loop is CASSLSGTAIEAFF. The CDR3 bases are TGTGCCAGCAGTTTATCGGGGACAGCAATCGAAGCTTTCTTT.

This clone was seen only once. The CDR3 DNA reads as TGTGCCAGCAGCTTAGGGAAATGGACAGGCAAGAATCAGCCCCAGCATTTT. Its protein is CASSLGKWTGKNQPQHF. The rearrangement joins TRBV7-9 to TRBJ1-5; 7 bases map to TRBD1. Germline V CDR1 and CDR2: SEHNR, FQNEAQ (reference sequence). V shed 1 base and J 4 bases; nucleotides not matched to a gene: 10. The CDR3 has 17 residues.

This chain links TRBV5-8 with TRBJ2-7; D might be TRBD2 (5 bases). The CDR3 covers 15 residues. V lost 2 bases to trimming and J lost 0 bases, with 12 bases between them. The V gene's germline CDR1 is SGHTS and CDR2 YDEGEE. The CDR3 DNA follows: TGTGCCAGCAGCTTAGTAGCGAGTCCCTCCTACGAGCAGTACTTC. This encodes CASSLVASPSYEQYF.

V usage is TRBV7-3 and J usage is TRBJ2-6, with 9 bases aligning to TRBD2. Germline V lookup: CDR1 SGHTA, CDR2 FQGTGA. The CDR3 runs 21 residues. V lost 4 bases to trimming and J lost 3 bases; unmatched junction nucleotides: 19. The CDR3 region is CASSSPLLPGLASFGANVLTF. CDR3 coding DNA: TGTGCCAGCAGCTCTCCACTGTTACCGGGACTAGCATCATTTGGGGCCAACGTCCTGACTTTC.

Only one count was recorded for this clone. The chain couples TRBV28 to TRBJ2-7; D is possibly TRBD1 (5 bases). This CDR3 has 14 residues. Germline V lookup: CDR1 MDHEN, CDR2 SYDVKM. The ends were cut back, 2 bases at V and 2 bases at J, with 10 bases in the middle. CDR3 DNA sequence: TGTGCCAGCAGTTTAAGTCAGACAGCCTACGAGCAGTACTTC. Protein: CASSLSQTAYEQYF.